Listed here are 32 T cell receptor beta chains from one sample, sequenced in a study of blood T cell repertoires in COVID-19. This table comes from immunoSEQ multiplex PCR, and its TCRdb copy is limited to in-frame clones, with some not included. The sample has 250,000 to 350,000 clones, 88% seen once. Sequenced input: peripheral blood. These receptors were taken from a woman aged 50 to 60 with active or convalescent COVID-19.

This chain joins TRBV10-1 and TRBJ1-2; D unresolved. The germline V gene has CDR1 WNHNN and CDR2 SYGVQD (reference sequence). The CDR3 is 10 amino acids. Deletions cut 3 bases from V and 14 bases from J, with 10 bases between. The chain's CDR3 is CASSEYDGTF. The CDR3 nucleotides are TGCGCCAGCAGTGAATACGACGGGACCTTC.

The chain couples TRBV5-1 to TRBJ2-1, with TRBD2 identical over 11 bases. CDR1 is SGHRS, CDR2 YFSETQ, per germline. Losses at the gene ends were 2 bases for V and 7 bases for J; bases not matched to a gene: 8. The length of the CDR3 is 16 residues. Here the CDR3 DNA reads TGCGCCAGCAGCTTTCAGGGTAGCGGGAGGGCTAATGAGCAGTTCTTC. It specifies CASSFQGSGRANEQFF.

In this sample, this clone turned up once. V is TRBV14 and J is TRBJ1-1; D perhaps matches TRBD1 (5 bases). V lost 0 bases, J lost 8 bases, and 13 bases lay in between. The CDR3 runs to 14 residues. CDR1 and CDR2 (germline): SGHDN, FVKESK. The DNA of the CDR3 is TGTGCCAGCAGCCAAGAGGAATGGGGGAGGGAAGCTTTCTTT. Translated: CASSQEEWGREAFF.

The chain links TRBV28 to TRBJ1-4; D is ambiguous. The V end was cut by 3 bases, the J end by 8 bases, with 10 bases between. This CDR3 is 13 amino acids long. The V gene's germline CDR1 is MDHEN and CDR2 SYDVKM. The CDR3 is CASSLYGSEKLFF. The DNA for the CDR3 is TGTGCCAGCAGTTTGTACGGGAGCGAAAAACTGTTTTTT.

The chain has TRBV9 and TRBJ2-4, with no clear D. Germline V gives CDR1 SGDLS, CDR2 YYNGEE. The CDR3 has 15 amino acids. With 4 bases removed from V and 0 bases from J, the gap between germline ends came to 11 bases. Written as DNA, the CDR3 is TGTGCCAGCAGCTATACAGAGCTAGCCAAAAACATTCAGTACTTC. Its translation: CASSYTELAKNIQYF.

The rearrangement uses TRBV7-3 and TRBJ1-6; TRBD1 matches at 9 bases. Trimming cost V 5 bases and J 9 bases; bases outside gene matches: 2. Germline-derived CDR1 and CDR2 are SGHTA and FQGTGA. The CDR3 extends over 13 amino acids. CDR3: CASSPGQGSPLHF. The DNA for the CDR3 is TGTGCCAGCAGCCCGGGACAGGGTTCACCCCTCCACTTT.

This clone was seen a few times. This chain uses TRBV5-1 with TRBJ2-5; 7 bases fit TRBD1. Losses at the gene ends were 0 bases for V and 1 base for J; bases not matched to a gene: 0. The V gene's germline CDR1 is SGHRS and CDR2 YFSETQ. The CDR3 is 14 amino acids. The CDR3: CASSLGDSQETQYF. In DNA, the CDR3 is TGCGCCAGCAGCTTGGGGGACAGCCAAGAGACCCAGTACTTC.

V gene TRBV6-2 or TRBV6-3 combines with J gene TRBJ1-5; TRBD1 is a possible D gene (5 bases). Germline V gene sequence: CDR1 MNHEY, CDR2 SVGEGT. CDR3 length: 14 amino acids. Trimming removed 4 bases from V and 4 bases from J, with 11 bases in between. The CDR3: CASSSEPGNQPQHF. Here the CDR3 DNA reads TGTGCCAGCAGTTCCGAACCAGGGAATCAGCCCCAGCATTTT.

The chain combines TRBV7-2 with TRBJ1-5; tentative D call: TRBD1 (5 bases). Germline V lookup: CDR1 SGHTA, CDR2 FQGNSA. The CDR3 totals 19 residues. Trimming took 0 bases from V and 2 from J, leaving 20 bases between them. CDR3 region: CASSLAAGRDFSGNQPQHF. CDR3 coding DNA: TGTGCCAGCAGCTTAGCCGCAGGGAGGGATTTCTCGGGCAATCAGCCCCAGCATTTT. The entire variable domain, with the rest obtained from reference TRBV7-2 and TRBJ1-5, is as follows: GAGVSQSPSNKVTEKGKDVELRCDPISGHTALYWYRQSLGQGLEFLIYFQGNSAPDKSGLPSDRFSAERTGGSVSTLTIQRTQQEDSAVYLCASSLAAGRDFSGNQPQHFGDGTRLSIL.

V and J are TRBV13 and TRBJ2-3; maybe TRBD1 (6 bases). Trimming removed 5 bases at V and 2 bases at J, with 14 bases between. This CDR3 is 15 amino acids long. Germline lookup yields CDR1 PRHDT and CDR2 FYEKMQ (reference sequence). CDR3 nucleotide sequence: TGTGCCAGCAGCGCTCGGGACACCTTCACAGATACGCAGTATTTT. Translating it yields CASSARDTFTDTQYF.

As regards this clone: The sample contains more than one DNA sequence encoding this CDR3. The V call is TRBV30, the J call TRBJ2-1; TRBD2 is a possible D gene (5 bases). The CDR3 is 12 amino acids. The germline V gene has CDR1 GTSNPN and CDR2 SVGIG (reference sequence). V was trimmed by 0 bases and J by 7 bases, leaving 7 bases between them. The CDR3 coding sequence is TGTGCCTGGAGTGTACGGGGTAATGAGCAGTTCTTC. It is translated as CAWSVRGNEQFF.

This chain uses TRBV5-1 with TRBJ2-5, with 10 bases aligning to TRBD2. Germline V gives CDR1 SGHRS, CDR2 YFSETQ. Trimming cost V 4 bases and J 4 bases; bases outside gene matches: 10. The CDR3 has 16 residues. In nucleotides, the CDR3 is TGCGCCAGCAGCATCCCTAGCGGGGGAGGTGGAGAGACCCAGTACTTC. Encoded protein: CASSIPSGGGGETQYF.

As to this clone: The final CDR3 position lacks the conserved phenylalanine or tryptophan, pointing to a likely read error. The DNA is left out, because the CDR3 cannot be placed on it with certainty; the CDR3 is given as TCRdb lists it. This chain joins TRBV20-1 and TRBJ2-7; TRBD1, the table's D call, was not compared with the DNA. Per germline, CDR1 DFQATT and CDR2 SNEGSKA (reference sequence). From its first to its last residue, the CDR3 has 10 amino acids. CDR3: CSALDREIIL.

The rearrangement links TRBV12-3 or TRBV12-4 to TRBJ1-1, with TRBD1 identical over 8 bases. J gave up 5 bases and V 6 bases, and 5 bases lay outside the gene matches. The length of the CDR3 is 13 residues. In DNA, the CDR3 is TGTGCCAGCAGCCCAGGGGGCGTAACTGAAGCTTTCTTT. Translation: CASSPGGVTEAFF.

This chain connects TRBV28 to TRBJ2-5, with TRBD2 identical over 9 bases. Per the germline V gene, CDR1 is MDHEN and CDR2 is SYDVKM. After removal of 2 bases from V and 4 bases from J, the junction contained 8 bases not matched to a gene. This CDR3 comprises 16 residues. The CDR3 protein is CASSLIQAGGSETQYF. For the CDR3, the DNA is TGTGCCAGCAGTTTAATCCAAGCGGGAGGCTCAGAGACCCAGTACTTC.

The chain is built from TRBV19 and TRBJ2-1, with a tentative D call TRBD2 (6 bases). The CDR3 consists of 14 residues. The germline CDR1 and CDR2 sequences are LNHDA and SQIVND (reference sequence). Trimming pared 5 bases from V and 9 bases from J, leaving 17 bases between. Here the CDR3 DNA reads TGTGCCAGTAGTGCGACTAGTTGGAGCGCTGAGCAGTTCTTC. It translates to CASSATSWSAEQFF.

This clone was observed a handful of times. Within the sample, other DNA sequences also encode this same CDR3. The rearrangement links TRBV4-3 to TRBJ1-5; D might be TRBD1 (5 bases). The CDR3 runs to 14 residues. Germline V gene data show CDR1 as LGHNA and CDR2 as YSLEER. Deletions cut 0 bases from V and 6 bases from J, with 9 bases between. For the CDR3, the DNA is TGCGCCAGCAGCCAAGATCTCGGGGGTCAGCCCCAGCATTTT. Translating it yields CASSQDLGGQPQHF.

The CDR3 protein is CASSLGQPYNEQFF. DNA for the CDR3: TGTGCCAGCAGCTTAGGGCAGCCGTACAATGAGCAGTTCTTC. J is TRBJ2-1 and V is TRBV7-3; D is undetermined. The CDR3 is 14 amino acids. Trimming stripped 2 bases from V and 4 bases from J, with 9 bases between. The germline V gene has CDR1 SGHTA and CDR2 FQGTGA.

This rearrangement joins TRBV18 to TRBJ2-7; 7 nucleotides align to TRBD1. The V segment lost 4 bases and the J segment 0 bases; nucleotides outside the gene matches: 9. The CDR3 sequence is 16 residues long. The V gene's germline CDR1 is KGHSH and CDR2 LQKENI. This CDR3 is CASSLFRDSGSYEQYF. The CDR3 nucleotides are TGTGCCAGCTCACTGTTCCGGGACAGCGGCTCCTACGAGCAGTACTTC.

V usage is TRBV10-3 and J usage is TRBJ2-2; D perhaps matches TRBD1 (5 bases). Germline V gives CDR1 ENHRY, CDR2 SYGVKD. The CDR3 is 15 amino acids. Trimming removed 7 bases at V and 4 bases at J, with 16 bases between. CDR3 nucleotides: TGTGCCATCAATCTCGACAGAGGTAGCACCGGGGAGCTGTTTTTT. It specifies CAINLDRGSTGELFF.

The V and J genes are TRBV6-2 or TRBV6-3 and TRBJ1-5; 7 positions match TRBD1. Trimming cost V 6 bases and J 4 bases; bases outside gene matches: 6. The CDR3 is made up of 14 amino acids. The germline gives CDR1 MNHEY, CDR2 SVGEGT. Here the CDR3 reads CASSLDRQNQPQHF. DNA for the CDR3: TGTGCCAGCAGCCTGGACAGGCAAAATCAGCCCCAGCATTTT.

The J gene is TRBJ1-4, the V gene TRBV5-1, with 8 bases aligning to TRBD1. This CDR3 is 16 amino acids long. Unmatched junction bases numbered 8, after V lost 3 bases and J lost 4 bases. Germline V gives CDR1 SGHRS, CDR2 YFSETQ. CDR3 coding DNA: TGCGCCAGCAGCTGGGCTGGGGACAGGAATAATGAAAAACTGTTTTTT. This translates into CASSWAGDRNNEKLFF.

This clone was counted a single time. The gene calls are TRBV5-6 and TRBJ2-5; 8 nucleotides agree with TRBD1. Germline V gene sequence: CDR1 SGHDT, CDR2 YYEEEE. The CDR3 has 14 residues. With 5 bases clipped from V and 5 bases from J, the junction kept 8 bases outside the gene matches. CDR3 coding DNA: TGTGCCAGCAGACATCGACAGGGGTTGGAGACCCAGTACTTC. Encoded protein: CASRHRQGLETQYF.

Only a few counts were recorded for this clone. The rearrangement links TRBV10-2 to TRBJ1-2; D is perhaps TRBD1 (6 bases). This CDR3 spans 14 amino acids. Between the trimmed V and J ends, which lost 3 bases and 2 bases, there was a span of 10 bases. Germline V gene data show CDR1 as WSHSY and CDR2 as SAAADI. Here the CDR3 reads CASSERQENYGYTF. CDR3 in DNA: TGCGCCAGCAGTGAAAGACAGGAGAACTATGGCTACACCTTC.

There are a few counts of this clone. The chain couples TRBV28 to TRBJ1-1; D call uncertain. Germline lookup yields CDR1 MDHEN and CDR2 SYDVKM. V lost 3 bases to trimming and J lost 6 bases, with 5 bases between them. This CDR3 has 11 amino acids. The CDR3 DNA reads as TGTGCCAGCAGTTTCTGGCCTGAAGCTTTCTTT. This codes for CASSFWPEAFF. Full variable domain (outside the CDR3, taken from reference TRBV28 and TRBJ1-1): DVKVTQSSRYLVKRTGEKVFLECVQDMDHENMFWYRQDPGLGLRLIYFSYDVKMKEKGDIPEGYSVSREKKERFSLILESASTNQTSMYLCASSFWPEAFFGQGTRLTVV.

DNA for the CDR3: TGCGCCAGCAGCCAAGGGGGACAAATCTATGGCTACACCTTC. Its translation: CASSQGGQIYGYTF. This sequence joins TRBV4-1 and TRBJ1-2; the D gene is possibly TRBD1 (6 bases). Germline loops: CDR1 MGHRA, CDR2 YSYEKL. This CDR3 comprises 14 residues. Trimming removed 1 base at V and 4 bases at J, with 10 bases between.

The chain has TRBV5-1 and TRBJ1-1, with 7 bases identical to TRBD1. The ends lost 5 bases at V and 5 bases at J; junction bases unmatched: 9. Germline loops: CDR1 SGHRS, CDR2 YFSETQ. This CDR3 contains 14 residues. The CDR3 sequence is CASSYDQGVTEAFF. The CDR3 nucleotides are TGCGCCAGCAGTTACGACCAGGGGGTGACTGAAGCTTTCTTT.

The CDR3 here is CASGLGVDWNTEAFF. CDR3 DNA sequence: TGCGCCAGCGGGCTAGGGGTAGATTGGAACACTGAAGCTTTCTTT. This chain connects TRBV5-1 to TRBJ1-1; TRBD1 is a possible D gene (5 bases). Germline V gives CDR1 SGHRS, CDR2 YFSETQ. V lost 7 bases and J 1 base, leaving 17 bases between the germline ends. This CDR3 has 15 residues.

The chain uses TRBV28 and TRBJ1-4, with a tentative D call TRBD1 (6 bases). Germline-derived CDR1 and CDR2 are MDHEN and SYDVKM. The CDR3 runs 16 residues. V was clipped by 6 bases and J by 2 bases, with 16 bases between them. For the CDR3, the DNA is TGTGCCAGCAGGTACCATTCACAGGGCACTAATGAAAAACTGTTTTTT. Translating it yields CASRYHSQGTNEKLFF.

About this clone: Sequence at one end of the junction differs from germline and may be a read error. J is TRBJ1-2 and V is TRBV24-1; a possible D gene is TRBD1 (5 bases). The CDR3 covers 13 residues. CDR1 and CDR2 (germline): KGHDR, SFDVKD. The CDR3 region is CAASAGVRVGYTF. CDR3 DNA: TGTGCCGCCAGTGCGGGGGTCAGGGTTGGCTACACCTTC.

This chain uses TRBV5-4 with TRBJ2-5; TRBD2 matches at 9 bases. Unmatched junction bases numbered 12, after V lost 4 bases and J lost 5 bases. This CDR3 comprises 16 residues. Germline-derived CDR1 and CDR2 are SGHNT and YYREEE (reference sequence). The CDR3 region is CASSRMRGGPMETQYF. The CDR3 DNA sequence: TGTGCCAGCAGCCGAATGCGGGGGGGCCCGATGGAGACCCAGTACTTC.

The V gene is TRBV28, the J gene TRBJ2-1, with D possibly matching TRBD1 (5 bases). The ends were cut back, 2 bases at V and 1 base at J, with 9 bases in the middle. CDR1 and CDR2 (germline): MDHEN, SYDVKM. The CDR3 spans 15 residues. CDR3 in amino acids: CASSLQGASYNEQFF. In DNA form, the CDR3 reads TGTGCCAGCAGTTTACAGGGCGCTTCCTACAATGAGCAGTTCTTC.